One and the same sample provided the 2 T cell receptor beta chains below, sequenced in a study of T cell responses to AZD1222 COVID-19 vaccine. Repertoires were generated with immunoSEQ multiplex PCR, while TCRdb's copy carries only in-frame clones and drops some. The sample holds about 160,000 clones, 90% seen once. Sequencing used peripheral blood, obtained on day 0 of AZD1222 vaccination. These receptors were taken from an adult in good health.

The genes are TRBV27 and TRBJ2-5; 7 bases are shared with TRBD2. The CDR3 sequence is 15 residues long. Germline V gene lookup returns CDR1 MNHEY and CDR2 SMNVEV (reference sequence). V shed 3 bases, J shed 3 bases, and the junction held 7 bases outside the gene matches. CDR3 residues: CASSFTSGGKETQYF. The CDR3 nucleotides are TGTGCCAGCAGTTTTACTTCCGGGGGGAAAGAGACCCAGTACTTC.

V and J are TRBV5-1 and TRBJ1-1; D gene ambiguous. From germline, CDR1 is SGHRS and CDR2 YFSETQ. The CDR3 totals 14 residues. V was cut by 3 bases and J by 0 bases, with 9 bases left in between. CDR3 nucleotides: TGCGCCAGCAGCTCGCGAAATATGAACACTGAAGCTTTCTTT. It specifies CASSSRNMNTEAFF.